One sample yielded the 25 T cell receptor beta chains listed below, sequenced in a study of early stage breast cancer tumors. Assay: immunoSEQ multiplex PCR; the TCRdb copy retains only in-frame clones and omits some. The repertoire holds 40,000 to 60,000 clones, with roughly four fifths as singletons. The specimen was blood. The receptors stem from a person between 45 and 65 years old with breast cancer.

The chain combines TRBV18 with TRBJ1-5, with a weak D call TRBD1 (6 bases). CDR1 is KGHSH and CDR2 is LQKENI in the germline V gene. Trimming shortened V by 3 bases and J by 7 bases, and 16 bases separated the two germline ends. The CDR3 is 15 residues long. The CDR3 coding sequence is TGTGCCAGCTCACCGGAAGGGGGGGGGAGACAGCCCCAGCATTTT. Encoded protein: CASSPEGGGRQPQHF. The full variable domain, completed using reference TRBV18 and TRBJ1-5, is NAGVMQNPRHLVRRRGQEARLRCSPMKGHSHVYWYRQLPEEGLKFMVYLQKENIIDESGMPKERFSAEFPKEGPSILRIQQVVRGDSAAYFCASSPEGGGRQPQHFGDGTRLSIL.

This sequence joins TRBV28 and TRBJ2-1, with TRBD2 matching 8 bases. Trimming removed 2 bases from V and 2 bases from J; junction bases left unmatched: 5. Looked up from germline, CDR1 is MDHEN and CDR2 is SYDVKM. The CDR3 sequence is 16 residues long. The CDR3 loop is CASSLGAGGPYNEQFF. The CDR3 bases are TGTGCCAGCAGTTTAGGGGCGGGGGGCCCCTACAATGAGCAGTTCTTC.

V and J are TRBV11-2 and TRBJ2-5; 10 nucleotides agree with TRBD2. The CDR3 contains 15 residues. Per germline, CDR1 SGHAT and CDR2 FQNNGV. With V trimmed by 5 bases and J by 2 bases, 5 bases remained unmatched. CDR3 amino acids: CASSVLAGAQETQYF. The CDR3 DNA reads TGTGCCAGCAGCGTCCTAGCGGGGGCACAAGAGACCCAGTACTTC.

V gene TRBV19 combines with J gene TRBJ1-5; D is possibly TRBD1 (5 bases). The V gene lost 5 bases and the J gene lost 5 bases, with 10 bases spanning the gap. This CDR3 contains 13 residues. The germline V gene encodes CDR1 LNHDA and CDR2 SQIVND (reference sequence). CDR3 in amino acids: CASSPGMDQPQHF. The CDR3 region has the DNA TGTGCCAGTAGTCCAGGGATGGATCAGCCCCAGCATTTT.

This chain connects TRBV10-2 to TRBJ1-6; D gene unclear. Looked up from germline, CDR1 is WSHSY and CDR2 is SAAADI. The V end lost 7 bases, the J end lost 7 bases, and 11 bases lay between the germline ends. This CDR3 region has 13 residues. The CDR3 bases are TGCGCCAGCATGTTCATAGCCAATTCACCCCTCCACTTT. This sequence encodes CASMFIANSPLHF.

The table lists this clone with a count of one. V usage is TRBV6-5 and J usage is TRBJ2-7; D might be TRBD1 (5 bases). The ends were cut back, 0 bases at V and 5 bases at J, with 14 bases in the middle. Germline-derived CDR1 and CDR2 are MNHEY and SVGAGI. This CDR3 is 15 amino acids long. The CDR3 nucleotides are TGTGCCAGCAGTTACTCGAATGTAGGGGTCCACGAGCAGTACTTC. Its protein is CASSYSNVGVHEQYF.

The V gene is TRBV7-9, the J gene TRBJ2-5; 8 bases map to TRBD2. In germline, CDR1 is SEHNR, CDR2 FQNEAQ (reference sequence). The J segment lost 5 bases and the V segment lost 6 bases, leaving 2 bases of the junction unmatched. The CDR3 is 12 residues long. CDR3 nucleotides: TGTGCCAGCAGTCGGGGGGGGGAGACCCAGTACTTC. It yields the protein CASSRGGETQYF.

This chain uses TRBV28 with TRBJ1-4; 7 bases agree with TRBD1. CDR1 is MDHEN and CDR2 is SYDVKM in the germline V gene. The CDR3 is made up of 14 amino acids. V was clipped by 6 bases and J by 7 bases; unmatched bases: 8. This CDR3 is CASSKGQTLEKLFF. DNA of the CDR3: TGTGCCAGCAGCAAGGGACAGACCCTTGAAAAACTGTTTTTT.

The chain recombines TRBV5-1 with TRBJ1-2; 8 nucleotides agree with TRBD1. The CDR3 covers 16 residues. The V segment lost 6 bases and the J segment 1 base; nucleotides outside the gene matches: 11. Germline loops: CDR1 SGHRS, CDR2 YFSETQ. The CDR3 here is CASTPGTGGFNYGYTF. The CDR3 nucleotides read TGCGCCAGCACCCCGGGAACAGGGGGGTTTAACTATGGCTACACCTTC.

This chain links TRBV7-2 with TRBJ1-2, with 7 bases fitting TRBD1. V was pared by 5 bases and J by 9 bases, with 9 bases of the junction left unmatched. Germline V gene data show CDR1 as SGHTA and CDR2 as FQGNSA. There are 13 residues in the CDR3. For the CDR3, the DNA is TGTGCCAGCAGCCCTCAACAGGGGACACGCTACACCTTC. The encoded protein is CASSPQQGTRYTF.

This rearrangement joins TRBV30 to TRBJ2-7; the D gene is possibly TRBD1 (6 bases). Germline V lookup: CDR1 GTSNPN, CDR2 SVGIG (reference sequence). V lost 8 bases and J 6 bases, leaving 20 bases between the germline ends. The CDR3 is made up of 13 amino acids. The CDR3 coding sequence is TGTGCCACCTCCCAGGGGAGAGCGGTCGAGCAGTACTTC. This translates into CATSQGRAVEQYF.

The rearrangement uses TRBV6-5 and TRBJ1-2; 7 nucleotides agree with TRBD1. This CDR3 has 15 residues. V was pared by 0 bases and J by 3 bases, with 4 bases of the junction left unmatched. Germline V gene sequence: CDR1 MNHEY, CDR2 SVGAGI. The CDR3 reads CASSYSPGTDYGYTF. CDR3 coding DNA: TGTGCCAGCAGTTACTCCCCCGGGACAGACTATGGCTACACCTTC.

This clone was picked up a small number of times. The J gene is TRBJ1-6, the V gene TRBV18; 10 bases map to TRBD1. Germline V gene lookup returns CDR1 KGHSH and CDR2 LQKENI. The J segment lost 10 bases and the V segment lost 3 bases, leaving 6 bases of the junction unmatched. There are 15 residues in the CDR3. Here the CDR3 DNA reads TGTGCCAGCTCACCCCCGGGACAGGGGTTCTCACCCCTCCACTTT. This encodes CASSPPGQGFSPLHF.

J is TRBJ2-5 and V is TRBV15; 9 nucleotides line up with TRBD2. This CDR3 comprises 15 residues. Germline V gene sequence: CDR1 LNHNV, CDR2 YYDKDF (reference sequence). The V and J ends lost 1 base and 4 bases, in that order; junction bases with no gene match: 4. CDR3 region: CATSRGGRAGETQYF. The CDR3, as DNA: TGTGCCACCAGCAGAGGCGGGAGGGCCGGAGAGACCCAGTACTTC.

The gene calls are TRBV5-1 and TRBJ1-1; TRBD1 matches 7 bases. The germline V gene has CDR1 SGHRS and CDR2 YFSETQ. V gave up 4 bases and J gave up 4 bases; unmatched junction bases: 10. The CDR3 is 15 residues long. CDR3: CASSRDSGLVTEAFF. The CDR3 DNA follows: TGCGCCAGCAGCAGGGACAGCGGCCTGGTCACTGAAGCTTTCTTT.

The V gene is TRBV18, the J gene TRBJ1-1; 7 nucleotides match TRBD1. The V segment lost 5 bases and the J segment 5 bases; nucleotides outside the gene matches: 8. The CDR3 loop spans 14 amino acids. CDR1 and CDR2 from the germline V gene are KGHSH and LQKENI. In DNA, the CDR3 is TGTGCCAGCTCAGCTAGGGGGCAGGGGACTGAAGCTTTCTTT. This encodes CASSARGQGTEAFF.

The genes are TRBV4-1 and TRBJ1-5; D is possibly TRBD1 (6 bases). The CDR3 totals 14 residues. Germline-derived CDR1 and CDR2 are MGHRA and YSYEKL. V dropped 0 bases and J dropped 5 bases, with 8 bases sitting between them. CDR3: CASSQEGADQPQHF. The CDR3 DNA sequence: TGCGCCAGCAGCCAAGAGGGGGCGGATCAGCCCCAGCATTTT.

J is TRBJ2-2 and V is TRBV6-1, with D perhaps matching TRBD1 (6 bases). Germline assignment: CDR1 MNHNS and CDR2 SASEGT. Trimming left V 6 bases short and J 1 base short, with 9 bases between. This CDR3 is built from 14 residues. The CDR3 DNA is TGTGCCAGCAGATTGGGACAGAACACCGGGGAGCTGTTTTTT. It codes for CASRLGQNTGELFF.

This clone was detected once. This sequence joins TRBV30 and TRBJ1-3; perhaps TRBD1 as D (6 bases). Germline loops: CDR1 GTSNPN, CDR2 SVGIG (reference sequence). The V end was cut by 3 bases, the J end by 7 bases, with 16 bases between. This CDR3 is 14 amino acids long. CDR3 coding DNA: TGTGCCTGGAGGGAGGGGGGGGTAGGTAACACCATATATTTT. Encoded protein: CAWREGGVGNTIYF.

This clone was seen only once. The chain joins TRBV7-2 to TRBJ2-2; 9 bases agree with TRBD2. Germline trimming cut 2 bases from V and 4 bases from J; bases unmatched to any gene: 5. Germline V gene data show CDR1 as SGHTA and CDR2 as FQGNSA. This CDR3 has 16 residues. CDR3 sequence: CASSLRLAGTTGELFF. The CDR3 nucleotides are TGTGCCAGCAGCTTAAGGCTAGCGGGGACCACCGGGGAGCTGTTTTTT.

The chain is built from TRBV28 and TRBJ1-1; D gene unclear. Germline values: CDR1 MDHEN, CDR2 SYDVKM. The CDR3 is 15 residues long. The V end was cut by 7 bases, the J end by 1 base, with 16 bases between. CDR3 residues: CASTPSGSANTEAFF. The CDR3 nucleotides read TGTGCCAGCACCCCCTCGGGGTCGGCGAACACTGAAGCTTTCTTT.

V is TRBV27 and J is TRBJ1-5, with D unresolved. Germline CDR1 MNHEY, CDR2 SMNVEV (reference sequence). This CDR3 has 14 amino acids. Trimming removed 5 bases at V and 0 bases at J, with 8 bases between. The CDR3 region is CASSPTYSNQPQHF. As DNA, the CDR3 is TGTGCCAGCAGTCCTACCTATAGCAATCAGCCCCAGCATTTT.

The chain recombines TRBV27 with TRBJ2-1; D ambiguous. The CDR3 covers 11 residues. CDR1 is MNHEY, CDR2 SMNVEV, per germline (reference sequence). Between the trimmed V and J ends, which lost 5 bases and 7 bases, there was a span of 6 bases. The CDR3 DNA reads TGTGCCAGCAGTAGATTAAATGAGCAGTTCTTC. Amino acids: CASSRLNEQFF.

CDR3 in DNA: TGTGCCAGCTCACCCTGGGCCAGCGAGGTTGAAAAACTGTTTTTT. The encoded protein is CASSPWASEVEKLFF. The chain carries TRBV18 and TRBJ1-4; D remains ambiguous. Germline-derived CDR1 and CDR2 are KGHSH and LQKENI. This CDR3 is built from 15 residues. Trimming pared 3 bases from V and 7 bases from J, leaving 15 bases between. The full variable domain, in which reference TRBV18 and TRBJ1-4 provide the parts outside the CDR3, is NAGVMQNPRHLVRRRGQEARLRCSPMKGHSHVYWYRQLPEEGLKFMVYLQKENIIDESGMPKERFSAEFPKEGPSILRIQQVVRGDSAAYFCASSPWASEVEKLFFGSGTQLSVL.

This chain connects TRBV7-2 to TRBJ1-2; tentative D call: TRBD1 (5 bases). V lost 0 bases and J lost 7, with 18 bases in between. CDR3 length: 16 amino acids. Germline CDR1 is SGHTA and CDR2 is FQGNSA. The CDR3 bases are TGTGCCAGCAGCTTAGCAGGGGCCAGGGCCACGGTTGGCTACACCTTC. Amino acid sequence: CASSLAGARATVGYTF.